These 27 T cell receptor beta chains share one sample of origin, sequenced in a study of neurological immune-mediated disorders. TCRdb redid the calling of the 5' RACE reads with MiXCR, one entry per CDR3 protein. The sample includes about 95,000 distinct CDR3 sequences, 3.5% to 4% of them seen just once. Sample: PBMCs. These receptors were collected from a woman younger than 35 with multiple sclerosis.

This clonotype was seen at least ten times. The V and J genes are TRBV10-3 and TRBJ1-2; weak D call: TRBD1 (6 bases). The CDR3 is 15 amino acids. Per the germline V gene, CDR1 is ENHRY and CDR2 is SYGVKD. V shed 5 bases and J shed 1 base, with 14 bases lying between them. The CDR3 bases are TGTGCCATCAGTCCCCCGGGGGCGTATAACTATGGCTACACCTTC. Its translation: CAISPPGAYNYGYTF.

In its sample, this clonotype was seen many times. The chain combines TRBV7-9 with TRBJ2-1; TRBD1 aligns across 10 bases. CDR1 and CDR2 from the germline V gene are SEHNR and FQNEAQ (reference sequence). There are 15 residues in the CDR3. The J segment lost 4 bases and the V segment lost 5 bases, leaving 5 bases of the junction unmatched. The CDR3 is CASSRGQGGYNEQFF. CDR3 sequence (DNA): TGTGCCAGCAGCCGCGGACAGGGGGGGTACAATGAGCAGTTCTTC.

Ten or more counts support this clonotype. The chain couples TRBV7-2 to TRBJ1-2; D unclear. Trimming removed 5 bases from V and 3 bases from J, with 19 bases in between. The CDR3 spans 16 residues. Germline V gene data show CDR1 as SGHTA and CDR2 as FQGNSA. CDR3 DNA: TGTGCCAGCAGCCACCTCCCCCCGGACGTAGACTATGGCTACACCTTC. It codes for CASSHLPPDVDYGYTF.

This clonotype has a count of ten or more. This chain uses TRBV20-1 with TRBJ2-7; a possible D gene is TRBD1 (6 bases). Germline CDR1 is DFQATT and CDR2 is SNEGSKA (reference sequence). The CDR3 is made up of 15 amino acids. Trimming took off 0 bases at V and 1 base at J, with 13 bases between the two ends. DNA for the CDR3: TGCAGTGCTAGAGATTACCAGGGGTCGTCCTACGAGCAGTACTTC. Its translation is CSARDYQGSSYEQYF.

This clonotype was observed many times. The chain carries TRBV7-9 and TRBJ2-3; 8 bases agree with TRBD2. J was trimmed by 6 bases and V by 5 bases; bases with no gene match: 13. Germline CDR1 reads SEHNR; CDR2 reads FQNEAQ (reference sequence). The CDR3 loop spans 16 amino acids. CDR3 in amino acids: CASSPSPGGAGDTQYF. The DNA of the CDR3 is TGTGCCAGCAGCCCGTCTCCCGGGGGGGCAGGTGATACGCAGTATTTT. The whole variable domain, remainder taken from reference TRBV7-9 and TRBJ2-3, is DTGVSQNPRHKITKRGQNVTFRCDPISEHNRLYWYRQTLGQGPEFLTYFQNEAQLEKSRLLSDRFSAERPKGSFSTLEIQRTEQGDSAMYLCASSPSPGGAGDTQYFGPGTRLTVL.

Many counts were recorded for this clonotype. The rearrangement uses TRBV5-1 and TRBJ2-7, with 9 nucleotides matching TRBD1. This CDR3 comprises 14 residues. J was trimmed by 3 bases and V by 3 bases; bases with no gene match: 4. Germline V CDR1 and CDR2: SGHRS, YFSETQ. The CDR3 bases are TGCGCCAGCAGCTCCGGGACAGGGAGCTACGAGCAGTACTTC. It yields the protein CASSSGTGSYEQYF.

This clonotype was detected ten times or more. The V call is TRBV7-2, the J call TRBJ2-2, with TRBD1 matching 8 bases. Germline assignment: CDR1 SGHTA and CDR2 FQGNSA. The CDR3 totals 16 residues. V trimming: 1 base; J trimming: 4 bases; junction bases outside the gene matches: 5. CDR3 region: CASSLEGQGGTGELFF. CDR3 DNA sequence: TGTGCCAGCAGCTTAGAAGGACAGGGTGGCACCGGGGAGCTGTTTTTT.

This clonotype was seen only a few times. The V and J genes are TRBV20-1 and TRBJ1-1; D uncertain. Germline lookup yields CDR1 DFQATT and CDR2 SNEGSKA (reference sequence). The CDR3 totals 12 residues. The ends were cut back, 1 base at V and 4 bases at J, with 7 bases in the middle. The CDR3 region has the DNA TGCAGTGCTAGAGGGGGAACCACTGAAGCTTTCTTT. This encodes CSARGGTTEAFF.

This clonotype was seen at least ten times. DNA for the CDR3: TGTGCCAGCAACCTACTAGAAGATACGCAGTATTTT. Its protein is CASNLLEDTQYF. This chain uses TRBV5-6 with TRBJ2-3, with D perhaps matching TRBD2 (5 bases). CDR1 and CDR2 (germline): SGHDT, YYEEEE. The CDR3 is made up of 12 amino acids. The germline V and J ends were trimmed by 6 bases and 5 bases, with 10 bases remaining between them. Full variable domain (outside the CDR3, taken from reference TRBV5-6 and TRBJ2-3): DAGVTQSPTHLIKTRGQQVTLRCSPKSGHDTVSWYQQALGQGPQFIFQYYEEEERQRGNFPDRFSGHQFPNYSSELNVNALLLGDSALYLCASNLLEDTQYFGPGTRLTVL.

At least ten counts were recorded for this clonotype. The J gene is TRBJ1-5, the V gene TRBV5-5; TRBD1 is a possible D gene (5 bases). Germline CDR1 SGHKS, CDR2 YYEKEE (reference sequence). Trimming pared 4 bases from V and 7 bases from J, leaving 15 bases between. The CDR3 runs to 14 residues. CDR3 loop: CASSPPGPGQPQHF. In DNA, the CDR3 is TGTGCCAGCAGCCCTCCGGGACCGGGCCAGCCCCAGCATTTT. The full variable domain, with the rest looked up from reference TRBV5-5 and TRBJ1-5, is DAGVTQSPTHLIKTRGQQVTLRCSPISGHKSVSWYQQVLGQGPQFIFQYYEKEERGRGNFPDRFSARQFPNYSSELNVNALLLGDSALYLCASSPPGPGQPQHFGDGTRLSIL.

This clonotype has ten or more counts. The chain has TRBV6-5 and TRBJ1-6; D is perhaps TRBD1 (5 bases). This CDR3 is built from 16 residues. The V and J ends lost 0 bases and 8 bases respectively, with 14 bases between them. CDR1 and CDR2 (germline): MNHEY, SVGAGI. The CDR3 region is CASSYSQDTGDSPLHF. The DNA of the CDR3 is TGTGCCAGCAGTTACTCCCAAGACACGGGGGATTCACCCCTCCACTTT.

This clonotype was counted ten times or more. The chain employs TRBV7-3 and TRBJ1-6, with 9 bases fitting TRBD1. This CDR3 region has 16 residues. V trimming: 4 bases; J trimming: 7 bases; junction bases outside the gene matches: 8. In germline, CDR1 is SGHTA, CDR2 FQGTGA. The CDR3, as DNA: TGTGCCAGCAGCTCAGCCGGGACAGGGTACAATTCACCCCTCCACTTT. It codes for CASSSAGTGYNSPLHF.

This clonotype showed up many times. The gene calls are TRBV6-5 and TRBJ2-3; a weak D match, TRBD1 (6 bases). Trimming pared 0 bases from V and 2 bases from J, leaving 27 bases between. Germline V gene sequence: CDR1 MNHEY, CDR2 SVGAGI. CDR3 length: 21 residues. CDR3 nucleotides: TGTGCCAGCAGTTACTCCCATCTCAGTGTTCGGGGACAACAACACACAGATACGCAGTATTTT. Its protein product is CASSYSHLSVRGQQHTDTQYF.

This clonotype has just a few counts. CDR3: CSAERRNSGNTIYF. The CDR3 nucleotides read TGCAGTGCTGAGCGGCGGAACTCTGGAAACACCATATATTTT. The V gene is TRBV20-1, the J gene TRBJ1-3; D is ambiguous. CDR3 length: 14 residues. V was shortened by 5 bases and J by 0 bases, with 11 bases between the two germline ends. The germline V gene has CDR1 DFQATT and CDR2 SNEGSKA (reference sequence).

There are many counts of this clonotype. The J gene is TRBJ1-5, the V gene TRBV20-1; possible D gene TRBD1, 6 bases. Germline V gene lookup returns CDR1 DFQATT and CDR2 SNEGSKA (reference sequence). V was clipped by 6 bases and J by 4 bases, with 16 bases between them. The CDR3 is made up of 14 amino acids. The CDR3 region has the DNA TGCAGTGCCGGGGTTCGGACAGAAAATCAGCCCCAGCATTTT. Encoded protein: CSAGVRTENQPQHF.

This clonotype was seen repeatedly, ten times or more. The J gene is TRBJ2-1, the V gene TRBV24-1, with D possibly being TRBD1 or TRBD2 (7 bases each). Per germline, CDR1 KGHDR and CDR2 SFDVKD. This CDR3 is 13 amino acids long. Trimming took 7 bases from V and 8 from J, leaving 14 bases between them. The CDR3 here is CATSQGGKDEQFF. CDR3 DNA: TGTGCCACCAGCCAGGGGGGGAAGGATGAGCAGTTCTTC.

This clonotype was observed a handful of times. The rearrangement joins TRBV5-4 to TRBJ1-6; the match to TRBD1 covers 7 bases. CDR3 length equals 16 residues. J lost 4 bases, V lost 4 bases, and 8 bases had no gene match. Germline loops: CDR1 SGHNT, CDR2 YYREEE (reference sequence). The CDR3 DNA sequence: TGTGCCAGCAGCGGGGACAGCCTGCCTTATAATTCACCCCTCCACTTT. Translation gives CASSGDSLPYNSPLHF.

This clonotype was found many times. The chain links TRBV7-2 to TRBJ2-3, with 9 bases that match TRBD2. Germline CDR1 reads SGHTA; CDR2 reads FQGNSA. V gave up 2 bases and J gave up 4 bases; unmatched junction bases: 7. This CDR3 is built from 16 residues. The CDR3, as DNA: TGTGCCAGCAGCTTAAGCCTAGCGGGGTTGGCAGATACGCAGTATTTT. This gives the protein CASSLSLAGLADTQYF.

At least ten counts were recorded for this clonotype. The chain joins TRBV5-1 to TRBJ1-1; TRBD1 matches 7 bases. Germline values: CDR1 SGHRS, CDR2 YFSETQ. This CDR3 is 14 amino acids long. The trim removed 0 bases at V and 1 base at J, leaving 0 bases unmatched. The CDR3 DNA follows: TGCGCCAGCAGCTTGGGGACAGGGAACACTGAAGCTTTCTTT. This codes for CASSLGTGNTEAFF.

This clonotype was detected many times. The V call is TRBV7-8, the J call TRBJ1-1, with 7 bases aligning to TRBD1. The CDR3 consists of 16 residues. Germline CDR1 reads SGHVS; CDR2 reads FQNEAQ. Trimming took 4 bases from V and 0 from J; bases not matched to a gene: 8. The CDR3 DNA reads as TGTGCCAGCAGCTCCGACAGGGCGACCATGAACACTGAAGCTTTCTTT. This gives the protein CASSSDRATMNTEAFF.

This clonotype was seen many times. This rearrangement joins TRBV6-5 to TRBJ1-2; 10 bases fit TRBD1. J gave up 6 bases and V 0 bases, and 4 bases lay outside the gene matches. The germline V gene encodes CDR1 MNHEY and CDR2 SVGAGI. CDR3 size: 15 residues. This CDR3 reads CASSYSGQGLDGYTF. The CDR3 nucleotides read TGTGCCAGCAGTTACTCGGGACAGGGGTTAGATGGCTACACCTTC.

This clonotype was seen ten or more times. V and J are TRBV3-1 and TRBJ2-7; 9 nucleotides align to TRBD1. This CDR3 is 15 amino acids long. CDR1 is LGHDT, CDR2 YNNKEL, per germline (reference sequence). Trimming removed 4 bases from V and 4 bases from J; junction bases left unmatched: 8. CDR3 in amino acids: CASSPGQGGWYEQYF. DNA for the CDR3: TGTGCCAGCAGCCCGGGACAGGGAGGTTGGTACGAGCAGTACTTC.

This clonotype has at least ten counts. J is TRBJ1-1 and V is TRBV6-5; TRBD1 matches at 9 bases. Germline V gene data show CDR1 as MNHEY and CDR2 as SVGAGI. CDR3 length: 14 residues. With 0 bases clipped from V and 7 bases from J, the junction kept 3 bases outside the gene matches. The CDR3 bases are TGTGCCAGCAGTTACTCCACAGGGGGCGGTGAAGCTTTCTTT. This gives the protein CASSYSTGGGEAFF.

The sample holds many counts of this clonotype. The chain links TRBV5-4 to TRBJ2-1, with D possibly matching TRBD1 (6 bases). This CDR3 is 12 amino acids long. V dropped 4 bases and J dropped 10 bases, with 12 bases sitting between them. Germline-derived CDR1 and CDR2 are SGHNT and YYREEE (reference sequence). The CDR3 DNA sequence: TGTGCCAGCAGCCCAGACAGGAGGGAGCAGTTCTTC. This gives the protein CASSPDRREQFF. The variable domain in full, with the rest retrieved from reference TRBV5-4 and TRBJ2-1, is ETGVTQSPTHLIKTRGQQVTLRCSSQSGHNTVSWYQQALGQGPQFIFQYYREEENGRGNFPPRFSGLQFPNYSSELNVNALELDDSALYLCASSPDRREQFFGPGTRLTVL.

This clonotype appeared a few times. This chain connects TRBV10-3 to TRBJ2-3; no reliable D call. V dropped 0 bases and J dropped 6 bases, with 7 bases sitting between them. CDR3 size: 13 residues. In germline, CDR1 is ENHRY, CDR2 SYGVKD. The CDR3 region has the DNA TGTGCCATCAGTGAGTCGGGGTTGGATACGCAGTATTTT. Its protein product is CAISESGLDTQYF.

This clonotype was recorded at least ten times. The chain uses TRBV7-2 and TRBJ1-5, with unresolved D. The ends were cut back, 5 bases at V and 5 bases at J, with 7 bases in the middle. CDR1 is SGHTA, CDR2 FQGNSA, per germline. The CDR3 consists of 12 residues. The CDR3 loop is CASSPPYQPQHF. CDR3 coding DNA: TGTGCCAGCAGCCCCCCCTATCAGCCCCAGCATTTT.

The table lists this clonotype with many counts. The chain links TRBV5-1 to TRBJ2-1; 12 bases fit TRBD2. The CDR3 is 15 amino acids. CDR1 and CDR2 (germline): SGHRS, YFSETQ. The V gene end was trimmed by 4 bases and the J gene end by 3 bases; junction bases not matched to a gene: 2. CDR3 coding DNA: TGCGCCAGCAGCAAGACTAGCGGGAGCTACAATGAGCAGTTCTTC. Encoded protein: CASSKTSGSYNEQFF.